Each of the 30 T cell receptor beta chains below was sequenced from the same sample in a study of blood T cell repertoires in COVID-19. Assay: immunoSEQ multiplex PCR; the TCRdb copy retains only in-frame clones and omits some. Here the sample spans under 300,000 clones, approximately 86% being singletons. The sequenced material came from PBMCs or T cells enriched from blood (not recorded which). Source of these receptors: a woman between 25 and 40 years old who had recovered from COVID-19.

This rearrangement joins TRBV12-5 to TRBJ1-1, with D unresolved. This CDR3 spans 13 amino acids. The V end lost 2 bases, the J end lost 2 bases, and 6 bases lay between the germline ends. CDR1 and CDR2 from the germline V gene are LGHNT and FRNRAP. CDR3 coding DNA: TGTGCTAGTGGTTTGACGGGAAACACTGAAGCTTTCTTT. It encodes CASGLTGNTEAFF.

The chain has TRBV7-6 and TRBJ2-1; 8 positions match TRBD1. The germline CDR1 and CDR2 sequences are SGHVS and FNYEAQ. CDR3 length equals 14 residues. V gave up 4 bases and J gave up 11 bases; unmatched junction bases: 10. As DNA, the CDR3 is TGTGCCAGCAGCTCCGGGACAGGCCCGTGGAAGCAGTTCTTC. Translation: CASSSGTGPWKQFF.

The genes are TRBV5-4 and TRBJ2-3; no clear D gene. V was cut by 4 bases and J by 1 base, with 4 bases left in between. Germline V lookup: CDR1 SGHNT, CDR2 YYREEE (reference sequence). The CDR3 sequence is 12 residues long. DNA for the CDR3: TGTGCCAGCAGCCCTCGCACAGATACGCAGTATTTT. It encodes CASSPRTDTQYF.

The rearrangement joins TRBV18 to TRBJ1-5, with D perhaps matching TRBD1 (6 bases). Germline V gene sequence: CDR1 KGHSH, CDR2 LQKENI. V was clipped by 3 bases and J by 7 bases, with 13 bases between them. The CDR3 runs to 14 residues. CDR3 bases: TGTGCCAGCTCACCGAGGGGGGGCTTACAGCCCCAGCATTTT. Protein sequence: CASSPRGGLQPQHF.

The genes are TRBV12-5 and TRBJ2-3, with TRBD1 matching over 9 bases. The CDR3 is 17 amino acids. CDR1 is LGHNT, CDR2 FRNRAP, per germline. V was pared by 2 bases and J by 8 bases, with 14 bases of the junction left unmatched. CDR3 sequence (DNA): TGTGCTAGTGGTTTGCCCGCACCCCGGACAGGGGCGGTTACGCAGTATTTT. This gives the protein CASGLPAPRTGAVTQYF.

The rearrangement joins TRBV24-1 to TRBJ1-5, with D perhaps matching TRBD1 (6 bases). CDR1 KGHDR and CDR2 SFDVKD come from the germline V gene. This CDR3 has 17 amino acids. The V end lost 3 bases, the J end lost 2 bases, and 16 bases lay between the germline ends. In nucleotides, the CDR3 is TGTGCCACCAGTGATGCCTGGGGTGGGGGCCGCAATCAGCCCCAGCATTTT. The encoded protein is CATSDAWGGGRNQPQHF.

CDR3 sequence: CASSPQGLGSNQPQHF. The CDR3 coding sequence is TGTGCCAGCTCACCACAGGGACTAGGTAGCAATCAGCCCCAGCATTTT. V usage is TRBV18 and J usage is TRBJ1-5; a possible D gene is TRBD1 (5 bases). The germline CDR1 and CDR2 sequences are KGHSH and LQKENI. V lost 1 base, J lost 0 bases, and 10 bases lay in between. CDR3 length: 16 amino acids.

The rearrangement uses TRBV11-3 and TRBJ2-3; D is uncertain. The CDR3 is 13 residues long. V lost 0 bases and J lost 6, with 7 bases in between. The germline gives CDR1 SGHNT, CDR2 YENEEA. CDR3 protein: CASSLDISDTQYF. The DNA of the CDR3 is TGTGCCAGCAGCTTAGATATTTCCGATACGCAGTATTTT.

The chain carries TRBV28 and TRBJ1-2, with a possible D match to TRBD1 (6 bases). V lost 5 bases and J 3 bases, leaving 22 bases between the germline ends. This CDR3 comprises 17 residues. Germline values: CDR1 MDHEN, CDR2 SYDVKM. The CDR3, as DNA: TGTGCCAGCAGTGCGGACAGACGAAGACCCGTAGACTATGGCTACACCTTC. Its protein product is CASSADRRRPVDYGYTF.

This chain joins TRBV10-2 and TRBJ2-7, with 10 bases lining up with TRBD2. With 4 bases clipped from V and 2 bases from J, the junction kept 5 bases outside the gene matches. The CDR3 is 15 amino acids. CDR1 is WSHSY and CDR2 is SAAADI in the germline V gene. CDR3 in DNA: TGCGCCAGCAGTGTAGCGGGGGGAGGTCCCTACGAGCAGTACTTC. Protein: CASSVAGGGPYEQYF.

This clone was recorded only once. The chain joins TRBV19 to TRBJ1-4, with D unresolved. The CDR3 covers 13 residues. CDR1 LNHDA and CDR2 SQIVND come from the germline V gene (reference sequence). V was cut by 3 bases and J by 4 bases, with 6 bases left in between. The CDR3 DNA reads TGTGCCAGTAGTATCTCCGTTAATGAAAAACTGTTTTTT. Amino acids: CASSISVNEKLFF.

The chain is built from TRBV7-2 and TRBJ1-4; D might be TRBD1 (5 bases). Per germline, CDR1 SGHTA and CDR2 FQGNSA. The CDR3 spans 15 residues. V was pared by 0 bases and J by 9 bases, with 14 bases between. CDR3 coding DNA: TGTGCCAGCAGCTTAGCTGGACAAACTGGTCAAAAACTGTTTTTT. Translating gives CASSLAGQTGQKLFF.

The chain joins TRBV5-1 to TRBJ2-5; a weak D match, TRBD1 (5 bases). V lost 0 bases, J lost 2 bases, and 23 bases lay in between. The CDR3 has 19 amino acids. Germline V lookup: CDR1 SGHRS, CDR2 YFSETQ. The CDR3 nucleotides are TGCGCCAGCAGCTTGGGGCCTTCGGTCAGGGCGTCAAATCAAGAGACCCAGTACTTC. It is translated as CASSLGPSVRASNQETQYF.

The chain carries TRBV19 and TRBJ2-7; 7 nucleotides agree with TRBD1. The J segment lost 11 bases and the V segment lost 2 bases, leaving 9 bases of the junction unmatched. CDR1 LNHDA and CDR2 SQIVND come from the germline V gene (reference sequence). The CDR3 runs 13 residues. The CDR3 sequence: CASSIKEVGQKYF. CDR3 nucleotides: TGTGCCAGTAGTATAAAGGAAGTGGGACAGAAGTACTTC.

The V call is TRBV4-3, the J call TRBJ1-2, with D perhaps matching TRBD1 (6 bases). CDR3 size: 14 residues. Germline V gene lookup returns CDR1 LGHNA and CDR2 YSLEER. Trimming shortened V by 1 base and J by 4 bases, and 10 bases separated the two germline ends. CDR3 residues: CASSQVGGGYGYTF. In nucleotides, the CDR3 is TGCGCCAGCAGCCAAGTTGGGGGCGGCTATGGCTACACCTTC.

This clone came up a few times. J is TRBJ1-4 and V is TRBV18; 8 bases match TRBD1. V lost 3 bases, J lost 6 bases, and 6 bases stayed unmatched. The CDR3 length is 15 residues. The germline CDR1 and CDR2 sequences are KGHSH and LQKENI. CDR3 region: CASSPATGVDEKLFF. CDR3 nucleotides: TGTGCCAGCTCACCCGCGACAGGGGTTGATGAAAAACTGTTTTTT.

V gene TRBV5-4 combines with J gene TRBJ1-6; D unclear. This CDR3 is 12 amino acids long. In germline, CDR1 is SGHNT, CDR2 YYREEE (reference sequence). V dropped 3 bases and J dropped 5 bases, with 3 bases sitting between them. This chain's CDR3 is CASSYNNSPLHF. CDR3 sequence (DNA): TGTGCCAGCAGCTATAATAATTCACCCCTCCACTTT.

The CDR3 nucleotides are TGTGCCAGCAGTTCCTCGACAGGGGCAGAGACCCAGTACTTC. Encoded protein: CASSSSTGAETQYF. The rearrangement uses TRBV27 and TRBJ2-5, with 8 bases aligning to TRBD1. This CDR3 is 14 amino acids long. Germline V gene data show CDR1 as MNHEY and CDR2 as SMNVEV (reference sequence). V was pared by 4 bases and J by 4 bases, with 5 bases of the junction left unmatched.

A few counts support this clone. This sequence joins TRBV2 and TRBJ2-5; a weak D match, TRBD2 (6 bases). This CDR3 comprises 13 residues. Trimming shortened V by 7 bases and J by 4 bases, and 13 bases separated the two germline ends. CDR1 is SNHLY, CDR2 FYNNEI, per germline. The DNA for the CDR3 is TGTGCCAGCACTCAAATGGAGGGAGAGACCCAGTACTTC. It specifies CASTQMEGETQYF.

In this sample, this clone turned up a few times. The J gene is TRBJ1-1, the V gene TRBV28; D unresolved. The V end lost 5 bases, the J end lost 1 base, and 11 bases lay between the germline ends. Germline V CDR1 and CDR2: MDHEN, SYDVKM. The CDR3 runs 14 residues. CDR3 protein: CASSPISGNTEAFF. For the CDR3, the DNA is TGTGCCAGCAGTCCTATCTCAGGGAACACTGAAGCTTTCTTT.

This clone showed up just a few times. The chain links TRBV6-5 to TRBJ2-1, with D perhaps matching TRBD1 (5 bases). Germline CDR1 is MNHEY and CDR2 is SVGAGI. This CDR3 is 15 amino acids long. V lost 6 bases and J lost 2, with 14 bases in between. Here the CDR3 reads CASRAARVAYNEQFF. The CDR3 nucleotides read TGTGCCAGCAGGGCCGCCAGGGTAGCCTACAATGAGCAGTTCTTC.

V gene TRBV5-5 combines with J gene TRBJ1-4; TRBD1 matches at 8 bases. Losses at the gene ends were 4 bases for V and 8 bases for J; bases not matched to a gene: 10. The CDR3 sequence is 15 residues long. Germline loops: CDR1 SGHKS, CDR2 YYEKEE (reference sequence). CDR3 DNA: TGTGCCAGCAGCAACAGCCAGACAGGGGCGGAAAAACTGTTTTTT. As protein: CASSNSQTGAEKLFF.

The rearrangement joins TRBV12-1 to TRBJ2-1; no DNA check was done on the table's D call, TRBD2. TRBV12-1 is tagged as a pseudogene. The CDR3 covers 13 residues. CDR3 in DNA: TGTGCCAGCAGCTTCGGACTCTTCAATGAGCAGTTCTTC. This sequence encodes CASSFGLFNEQFF.

The DNA of the CDR3 is TGTGCCAGAAGCCCTCACAGGTCTGGAAATCAGCCCCAGCATTTT. Amino acids: CARSPHRSGNQPQHF. The chain uses TRBV5-3 and TRBJ1-5, with a possible D match to TRBD1 (5 bases). TRBV5-3 is noted as an ORF with a role that remains uncertain. V shed 4 bases and J shed 4 bases, with 15 bases lying between them. This CDR3 is 15 amino acids long.

DNA for the CDR3: TGTGCCAGCAGCCAAGATGGATTCGGCAGGCCCTCCTACAATGAGCAGTTCTTC. Translation gives CASSQDGFGRPSYNEQFF. The chain is built from TRBV14 and TRBJ2-1; D gene ambiguous. In germline, CDR1 is SGHDN, CDR2 FVKESK. Deletions cut 0 bases from V and 0 bases from J, with 15 bases between. This CDR3 spans 18 amino acids.

This sequence joins TRBV6-1 and TRBJ2-7, with TRBD2 as a possible D gene (6 bases). Germline values: CDR1 MNHNS, CDR2 SASEGT. Trimming removed 3 bases at V and 6 bases at J, with 21 bases between. This CDR3 comprises 16 residues. This CDR3 reads CASSESGRHGGSEQYF. DNA for the CDR3: TGTGCCAGCAGTGAGTCAGGCCGCCATGGGGGGAGCGAGCAGTACTTC.

In its sample, this clone was seen once. The rearrangement joins TRBV27 to TRBJ2-3, with D perhaps TRBD1 (6 bases). CDR1 MNHEY and CDR2 SMNVEV come from the germline V gene (reference sequence). V was trimmed by 8 bases and J by 5 bases, leaving 14 bases between them. The length of the CDR3 is 13 residues. CDR3 residues: CASSSTGIDTQYF. The CDR3 DNA reads TGTGCCAGCTCATCAACAGGGATAGATACGCAGTATTTT.

This clone showed up just once. V is TRBV20-1 and J is TRBJ1-2; the D is unclear. V was trimmed by 1 base and J by 5 bases, leaving 5 bases between them. Germline CDR1 is DFQATT and CDR2 is SNEGSKA (reference sequence). The CDR3 contains 11 residues. Written as DNA, the CDR3 is TGCAGTGCTAGAGGGCTGTATGGCTACACCTTC. This encodes CSARGLYGYTF.

This chain joins TRBV7-3 and TRBJ2-7, with D possibly matching TRBD1 (6 bases). From germline, CDR1 is SGHTA and CDR2 FQGTGA. The V end lost 5 bases, the J end lost 2 bases, and 13 bases lay between the germline ends. This CDR3 is 14 amino acids long. The CDR3 DNA reads as TGTGCCAGCAGCCCCCCCCCAGGGGCCTACGAGCAGTACTTC. Its protein product is CASSPPPGAYEQYF.

V gene TRBV6-5 combines with J gene TRBJ1-1, with D possibly TRBD1 on 6 matching bases. Germline assignment: CDR1 MNHEY and CDR2 SVGAGI. Trimming left V 0 bases short and J 7 bases short, with 15 bases between. This CDR3 has 15 amino acids. In nucleotides, the CDR3 is TGTGCCAGCAGTTACTCGAGGCGAGGGGGTTTTGAAGCTTTCTTT. Its protein is CASSYSRRGGFEAFF.